The 25 T cell receptor beta chains below all came from one sample that was sequenced in a study of OX40 agonist ivuxolimab in advanced cancers. Clones were read by immunoSEQ multiplex PCR, and TCRdb kept only the in-frame ones, dropping some. The sample carries tens of thousands of clones, approximately 90% recorded once. The starting material was CD4+ or CD8+ T cells sorted from blood, obtained in a trial of the OX40 agonist ivuxolimab. The origin of the receptors is an adult with an advanced solid tumor such as melanoma, head and neck, liver or kidney cancer.

The CDR3 sequence is CASSGSFRRGGMETQYF. CDR3 coding DNA: TGTGCCAGCAGTGGGAGTTTTAGGAGGGGAGGAATGGAGACCCAGTACTTC. The chain links TRBV6-1 to TRBJ2-5; tentatively, D is TRBD2 (6 bases). The germline CDR1 and CDR2 sequences are MNHNS and SASEGT. V was pared by 4 bases and J by 5 bases, with 23 bases between. The CDR3 contains 17 residues.

This clone was seen only once. The chain links TRBV27 to TRBJ2-7; 10 bases match TRBD1. Trimming at V came to 5 bases and at J to 1 base, leaving 5 bases not matched to a gene. Germline CDR1 MNHEY, CDR2 SMNVEV (reference sequence). This CDR3 contains 15 residues. The chain's CDR3 is CASSDWDRGSYEQYF. The DNA for the CDR3 is TGTGCCAGCAGTGACTGGGACAGGGGATCCTACGAGCAGTACTTC.

Turning to this clone: The junction shows a germline mismatch at one end, possibly a read error. V is TRBV7-7 and J is TRBJ2-1, with 9 bases matching TRBD2. The CDR3 length is 16 residues. Germline loops: CDR1 SSHAT, CDR2 FNYEAQ (reference sequence). The CDR3 here is CASSPGALAGVDEQFF. CDR3 sequence (DNA): TGTGCTAGCAGCCCAGGGGCTTTAGCGGGAGTAGATGAGCAGTTCTTC.

The rearrangement links TRBV4-1 to TRBJ2-7; 9 nucleotides align to TRBD2. Germline loops: CDR1 MGHRA, CDR2 YSYEKL. This CDR3 comprises 16 residues. J lost 4 bases, V lost 0 bases, and 7 bases had no gene match. The CDR3 nucleotides are TGCGCCAGCAGCCAAGATGCGGGAGGGCCTTCTTACGAGCAGTACTTC. Translating it yields CASSQDAGGPSYEQYF.

The J gene is TRBJ1-1, the V gene TRBV6-5; the D is unclear. V lost 7 bases and J lost 0, with 9 bases in between. The CDR3 totals 13 residues. Germline V gives CDR1 MNHEY, CDR2 SVGAGI. The CDR3 DNA sequence: TGTGCCAGCACCCCAACAGTGAACACTGAAGCTTTCTTT. This translates into CASTPTVNTEAFF.

V usage is TRBV19 and J usage is TRBJ1-5, with unresolved D. The V end was cut by 2 bases, the J end by 4 bases, with 9 bases between. Germline V gives CDR1 LNHDA, CDR2 SQIVND (reference sequence). The CDR3 sequence is 14 residues long. In DNA form, the CDR3 reads TGTGCCAGTAGTATACCTGGCAGAAATCAGCCCCAGCATTTT. Translating it yields CASSIPGRNQPQHF.

V is TRBV28 and J is TRBJ2-5, with 7 bases identical to TRBD1. Trimming removed 6 bases from V and 4 bases from J; junction bases left unmatched: 11. The CDR3 length is 15 residues. CDR1 and CDR2 from the germline V gene are MDHEN and SYDVKM. CDR3 sequence (DNA): TGTGCCAGCAGCCTATCCTCGACAGGGACAGAGACCCAGTACTTC. Its translation: CASSLSSTGTETQYF.

This chain uses TRBV7-2 with TRBJ2-7; no definite D call. This CDR3 spans 14 amino acids. CDR1 is SGHTA, CDR2 FQGNSA, per germline. V was pared by 5 bases and J by 2 bases, with 13 bases between. The CDR3 sequence is CASSPATRTYEQYF. The CDR3 nucleotides read TGTGCCAGCAGCCCCGCGACACGAACCTACGAGCAGTACTTC.

The rearrangement uses TRBV5-1 and TRBJ2-7; D might be TRBD1 or TRBD2, each matching 6 bases. The CDR3 spans 13 residues. Per the germline V gene, CDR1 is SGHRS and CDR2 is YFSETQ. Trimming took 4 bases from V and 3 from J, leaving 11 bases between them. CDR3 DNA sequence: TGCGCCAGCAGCCCGGGGGCCCTCTACGAGCAGTACTTC. Translating it yields CASSPGALYEQYF.

The chain couples TRBV7-2 to TRBJ2-2; D gene unclear. The CDR3 is 15 amino acids. Germline V CDR1 and CDR2: SGHTA, FQGNSA. The V end lost 5 bases, the J end lost 7 bases, and 17 bases lay between the germline ends. The CDR3 spells CASSPFDTGGGELFF. For the CDR3, the DNA is TGTGCCAGCAGCCCCTTTGACACCGGCGGCGGGGAGCTGTTTTTT.

This chain joins TRBV14 and TRBJ2-1, with 9 nucleotides matching TRBD2. CDR1 SGHDN and CDR2 FVKESK come from the germline V gene. This CDR3 contains 16 residues. J lost 7 bases, V lost 2 bases, and 9 bases had no gene match. In DNA form, the CDR3 reads TGTGCCAGCAGCCAACAAGTTGCGGGAGGGTCTAATGAGCAGTTCTTC. It yields the protein CASSQQVAGGSNEQFF.

Here the CDR3 DNA reads TGTGCCAGCAGCGTAGCGGGAGCTGGATACAATGAGCAGTTCTTC. This gives the protein CASSVAGAGYNEQFF. This chain links TRBV9 with TRBJ2-1; possible D gene TRBD2, 6 bases. Deletions cut 0 bases from V and 4 bases from J, with 11 bases between. This CDR3 comprises 15 residues. CDR1 and CDR2 from the germline V gene are SGDLS and YYNGEE.

The chain is built from TRBV11-2 and TRBJ2-5; tentative D call: TRBD2 (7 bases). The length of the CDR3 is 18 residues. The V and J ends lost 4 bases and 5 bases respectively, with 26 bases between them. Germline V CDR1 and CDR2: SGHAT, FQNNGV. The CDR3 region is CASSSGGLLVGVRETQYF. The CDR3 region has the DNA TGTGCCAGCAGCTCGGGGGGCTTACTAGTAGGGGTCCGGGAGACCCAGTACTTC.

The chain is built from TRBV7-8 and TRBJ2-2, with 8 bases fitting TRBD1. The germline V gene encodes CDR1 SGHVS and CDR2 FQNEAQ. The V gene end was trimmed by 4 bases and the J gene end by 1 base; junction bases not matched to a gene: 2. This CDR3 is 15 amino acids long. As DNA, the CDR3 is TGTGCCAGCAGCTCAGACAGGGGGAACACCGGGGAGCTGTTTTTT. This encodes CASSSDRGNTGELFF.

The chain links TRBV18 to TRBJ1-6, with a weak D call TRBD1 (5 bases). CDR3 length: 16 residues. CDR1 is KGHSH and CDR2 is LQKENI in the germline V gene. The V end was cut by 2 bases, the J end by 7 bases, with 15 bases between. CDR3 in DNA: TGTGCCAGCTCACCAATTTCGGGGGATGGGAATTCACCCCTCCACTTT. Translated, it gives CASSPISGDGNSPLHF.

The rearrangement uses TRBV29-1 and TRBJ2-1; the D gene could be TRBD1 or TRBD2 (5 bases each). This CDR3 is built from 15 residues. Trimming took off 4 bases at V and 7 bases at J, with 20 bases between the two ends. Germline lookup yields CDR1 SQVTM and CDR2 ANQGSEA. In nucleotides, the CDR3 is TGCAGCGTTGGACGTTCCGGGACCAAGGGGAATGAGCAGTTCTTC. Its protein product is CSVGRSGTKGNEQFF.

The rearrangement joins TRBV7-2 to TRBJ2-7, with 8 nucleotides matching TRBD2. Germline V CDR1 and CDR2: SGHTA, FQGNSA. V shed 8 bases, J shed 7 bases, and the junction held 10 bases outside the gene matches. The CDR3 runs to 13 residues. The CDR3 loop reads CASGRGAGVEQYF. CDR3 DNA: TGTGCCAGCGGTCGGGGAGCGGGAGTTGAGCAGTACTTC.

The J gene is TRBJ2-7, the V gene TRBV6-6; D gene ambiguous. Trimming removed 2 bases at V and 6 bases at J, with 14 bases between. Looked up from germline, CDR1 is MNHNY and CDR2 is SVGAGI (reference sequence). CDR3 size: 14 residues. In DNA, the CDR3 is TGTGCCAGCAGTTACAGGGCGGCGAATTCCGAGCAGTACTTC. Residues: CASSYRAANSEQYF.

The gene calls are TRBV18 and TRBJ2-5, with unresolved D. The germline V gene has CDR1 KGHSH and CDR2 LQKENI. The CDR3 length is 14 residues. The V end lost 2 bases, the J end lost 2 bases, and 9 bases lay between the germline ends. CDR3 in amino acids: CASSPRMGQETQYF. In DNA form, the CDR3 reads TGTGCCAGCTCACCAAGGATGGGGCAAGAGACCCAGTACTTC.

This clone showed up just a few times. This chain connects TRBV7-2 to TRBJ2-4; 13 nucleotides align to TRBD2. CDR3 size: 16 residues. Trimming removed 2 bases from V and 6 bases from J; junction bases left unmatched: 4. Germline-derived CDR1 and CDR2 are SGHTA and FQGNSA. CDR3 in DNA: TGTGCCAGCAGCTTAACTAGCGGGAGGGCCGGAAACATTCAGTACTTC. It is translated as CASSLTSGRAGNIQYF.

This chain connects TRBV4-2 to TRBJ2-3; 9 bases agree with TRBD2. The J segment lost 3 bases and the V segment lost 3 bases, leaving 7 bases of the junction unmatched. The V gene's germline CDR1 is LGHNA and CDR2 YNFKEQ. The CDR3 runs 16 residues. CDR3 protein: CASSHPIAGVTDTQYF. The CDR3 DNA sequence: TGTGCCAGCAGCCACCCGATAGCGGGAGTGACAGATACGCAGTATTTT.

The chain has TRBV4-2 and TRBJ1-4; D unclear. Trimming pared 2 bases from V and 7 bases from J, leaving 14 bases between. The CDR3 has 15 residues. Germline CDR1 reads LGHNA; CDR2 reads YNFKEQ. CDR3 DNA: TGTGCCAGCAGCCAAAGGTACGCCAACGGTGAAAAACTGTTTTTT. It yields the protein CASSQRYANGEKLFF.

V is TRBV7-8 and J is TRBJ2-1; D is ambiguous. Trimming took off 1 base at V and 3 bases at J, with 10 bases between the two ends. The CDR3 runs 15 residues. CDR1 is SGHVS, CDR2 FQNEAQ, per germline. CDR3 in DNA: TGTGCCAGCAGCTTAGGTCAGATAGTCTACAATGAGCAGTTCTTC. This gives the protein CASSLGQIVYNEQFF. The entire variable domain, with the rest obtained from reference TRBV7-8 and TRBJ2-1, is as follows: GAGVSQSPRYKVAKRGQDVALRCDPISGHVSLFWYQQALGQGPEFLTYFQNEAQLDKSGLPSDRFFAERPEGSVSTLKIQRTQQEDSAVYLCASSLGQIVYNEQFFGPGTRLTVL.

The chain employs TRBV7-2 and TRBJ2-7; D possibly corresponds to TRBD2 (5 bases). The CDR3 sequence is 15 residues long. V was trimmed by 2 bases and J by 0 bases, leaving 11 bases between them. Germline CDR1 is SGHTA and CDR2 is FQGNSA. CDR3 residues: CASSLSRVISYEQYF. CDR3 DNA sequence: TGTGCCAGCAGCTTATCGCGGGTCATCTCCTACGAGCAGTACTTC.

The V and J genes are TRBV19 and TRBJ2-2; the D call may be TRBD1 or TRBD2 (6 bases each). The CDR3 runs 16 residues. In germline, CDR1 is LNHDA, CDR2 SQIVND (reference sequence). V was pared by 3 bases and J by 4 bases, with 15 bases between. CDR3 in amino acids: CASSIQTGGGTGELFF. In DNA form, the CDR3 reads TGTGCCAGTAGTATCCAGACCGGGGGCGGCACCGGGGAGCTGTTTTTT.